This T cell receptor beta chain comes out of a study of T cell repertoires in cytomegalovirus infection. Study details: Indications of both CMV infection and matching HLA type were provided by public TCR beta signatures.

TCRdb reprocessed the reads via MiXCR and lists one record per CDR3 protein. Of just over 300,000 distinct CDR3 sequences listed, roughly 15% are singletons. This clonotype was seen ten or more times. The clonotype originates from a human donor in good health (CMV status not recorded). Some clones in this sample may be carry-over from other donors' samples. The specimen was PBMCs.

The DNA of the CDR3 is TGTGCCAGCAGCTTGGCGGGACTAGCGGGGAGGATGAGGAACAATGAGCAGTTCTTC. Its translation: CASSLAGLAGRMRNNEQFF. The rearrangement joins TRBV5-5 to TRBJ2-1, with 13 positions matching TRBD2. The CDR3 spans 19 residues. Germline values: CDR1 SGHKS, CDR2 YYEKEE (reference sequence). Trimming removed 0 bases from V and 5 bases from J; junction bases left unmatched: 11.